The clone carrying this T cell receptor (beta chain) was recorded a few times. The data belong to a study of PD-1 blockade in classical Hodgkin lymphoma. Time point specified: cycle 4 day 1 (C4D1), after five to seven weeks of nivolumab. No patient escaped relapse after autologous stem cell transplantation, and brentuximab vedotin exposure varied. Some clones are missing from TCRdb's copy, which holds only in-frame ones; the method was immunoSEQ multiplex PCR. Among roughly 28,000 clones listed, 82% were seen once. Source: peripheral blood mononuclear cells (PBMCs), taken before the fourth cycle of nivolumab. The clonotype originates from a human donor with classical Hodgkin lymphoma.

The CDR3 coding sequence is TGTGCCAGCAGCCAAGATCAAAGGGGAGTAAACTATGGCTACACCTTC. Its translation: CASSQDQRGVNYGYTF. V usage is TRBV4-2 and J usage is TRBJ1-2; weak D call: TRBD1 (5 bases). Germline V CDR1 and CDR2: LGHNA, YNFKEQ. The CDR3 contains 16 residues. Trimming removed 0 bases from V and 2 bases from J, with 13 bases in between.